The TCR beta chain under discussion was sequenced for a study of cytomegalovirus exposure and HLA in healthy donors (dated by TCRdb to the late 2010s). With respect to the entire study: In an earlier analysis of 450 to 750 of the donors, 250 to 350 Gb of sequence data and 100 million or so unique TCR beta sequences from about 179 million T cells were reported. Across 398 genotyped donors of the cohort, an average of about 240,000 unique TCR beta nucleotide sequences per donor were sequenced, and around 19% of those sequences were non-productive. HLA typing included class I and class II loci at four-digit resolution. A handful of DR-DQ haplotypes were treated as single units for association and clustering because of strong linkage in the cohort. To predict cytomegalovirus infection status, the study brought together high-throughput TCR immunosequencing, statistical association of individual TCRs with disease status, and machine learning. A later analysis re-examined previously published TCR beta repertoires from roughly 720 donors and added high-resolution HLA genotyping to investigate patterns of TCR occurrence. Of the roughly 400 genotyped donors, 65% to 90% fell in the genetic ancestry cluster associated with self-reported Caucasian donors. Roughly 300 gigabases of sequencing data and around 88 million unique TCR sequences made up an early release that covered some 640 HLA-typed donors. The study used immunosequencing to profile the T cell repertoires of approximately 640 subjects and linked those repertoires to cytomegalovirus serostatus. Every repertoire in the discovery cohort had been generated on one and the same sequencing platform. In addition to the first cohort of 500 to 850 subjects, a separate validation cohort of 120 different subjects was used. In a later genetic analysis, genome-wide SNP genotypes for about 55% of the 666 donors were used, and that subset was treated as a discovery cohort. Donor age, sex, ethnicity and CMV serostatus were collected together with the repertoire data. An earlier analysis of 587 of the donors used high-throughput TCR beta sequencing to judge whether each TCR beta V gene segment behaved as functional or pseudogenic. The number of donors typed differed by locus, with 629-630 for A, B, C, DRB1 and DQB1, more than 500 for DQA1, over 600 for DPA1, and 400 to 490 for DPB1. Rather than drawing on any new phenotypic data, the later analysis identified candidate immune exposures from TCR beta sequences and the way those sequences occurred across donors. The aim of the study was to test whether cataloging public T cell receptors could identify signatures of past pathogen exposure.

The cohort consisted of approximately 690 healthy bone marrow donors. Cohort members were all nominally healthy when sampled, although unrecorded immune exposures were likely present. The donor was CMV seronegative and belonged to the group of over 300 seronegative cohort members. A peripheral blood sample was provided by each donor, and peripheral blood mononuclear cells were used for TCR beta sequencing. The Qiagen DNeasy Blood Extraction Kit was used to extract genomic DNA from the blood cell samples. Beyond this particular receptor, the publication reports: A later genetic analysis reported fewer N-insertions in productive TCRs among donors in an Asian-associated ancestry cluster than the roughly 700-donor mean. Correlated functional status among segregating V segments might be attributable to linkage disequilibrium, but an unknown experimental factor could not be ruled out. The authors suggested that the approach could potentially be generalized to other disease states and immunological phenotypes. A group of highly shared sequence variants was considered likely to be a technical artifact of the sequencing pipeline. In a later analysis, 16,951 TCR beta sequences were associated with specific HLA alleles at a false discovery rate of 0.05. Some IMGT-functional V segments, including TRBV6-2 and TRBV6-3, could not be told apart with the 87-base-pair reads, so those segments were excluded. The cohort was sequenced for TCR beta chains only, and without alpha or paired-chain data the features that could be detected were limited. Because counts were too low, 15 to 20 rarely observed V segments, including chromosome 9 orphons, were excluded from the earlier analysis of some 590 of the donors. Several of the top co-occurrence clusters appeared to be linked to parvovirus B19, influenza, CMV and Epstein-Barr virus, according to a later analysis. Presence/absence analyses assumed roughly uniform sequencing depth across donors, an assumption that may not hold. A further reported finding was that TCR beta sequences accurately predicted the HLA-A and HLA-B alleles for most subjects in the first cohort. A later analysis found that most CMV-associated TCR beta chains appeared HLA-restricted, with HLA associations seemingly driven largely by CMV exposure. A later analysis found that HLA-associated TCR beta chains were more clonally expanded and had lower generation probabilities than equally common non-associated chains. HLA typing was unavailable for some donors at each locus, so association tests used only the typed subset. For the cohort, immune exposure information was limited to CMV serostatus. Assigning TCR associations to individual alleles was difficult when HLA alleles, especially DR and DQ, strongly co-occurred. A total of fewer than 200 TCR beta chains were listed by the study as associated with cytomegalovirus. In an earlier analysis of 450 to 750 of the donors, most TCR beta V segments appeared in productive rearrangements about 87% or about 30% of the time, broadly matching IMGT annotations. In a later genetic analysis, a missense DCLRE1C variant was associated with V-gene and J-gene trimming of TCR beta chains, and the association was replicated in an independent cohort. The classifier was reported to diagnose cytomegalovirus status with high specificity and sensitivity in both the original cohort and the validation cohort. A later analysis found that TCR association rates varied across HLA loci, with DRB1 alleles showing the most associated TCRs and HLA-C alleles the fewest. Most TCR sequences were seen in very few donors, while some public TCRs were found in many individuals. A few of the identified cytomegalovirus-associated TCR beta chains were confirmed in vitro to be specific for cytomegalovirus antigens.

Libraries were made using the immunoSEQ multiplex PCR assay. A mixture of 60 forward primers for TCR Vbeta segments and 13 reverse primers for TCR Jbeta segments was used in the multiplex PCR. A multiplex PCR assay on genomic DNA amplified the CDR3 region of rearranged TCR beta genes. The Illumina HiSeq System was used to sequence the amplified TCR beta libraries as 87-base-pair reads. The study's processing was this. A later analysis tallied around 80 million unique TCR beta chains across the approximately 670 repertoires, and some 10 million of those chains were shared by two or more donors. Raw reads were error-corrected and collapsed into unique sequences with a nearest-neighbor algorithm that merged closely related sequences to remove PCR and sequencing errors. V, D and J gene segments were assigned by aligning CDR3 sequences to IMGT reference sequences. Each retained sequence needed at least a six-nucleotide match to both a V gene segment and a J gene segment. Rearrangements were called productive when the CDR3 lacked stop codons and stayed in frame with V and J; all others were non-productive. CDR3 was defined according to IMGT convention as the region running from the second conserved V-encoded cysteine to the conserved J-encoded phenylalanine. In an earlier analysis of approximately 500 of the donors, sequences lacking an unambiguous match to a single V gene segment were excluded. In an earlier analysis of a few hundred of the donors, a V segment was called functional when productive rearrangements were above 56.7%, and segregating when the standard deviation between donors exceeded 5%. To diagnose cytomegalovirus status from the catalog of TCR beta chain sequences, a statistical classification framework was built. In a later analysis, V and J genes were assigned by comparing TCR nucleotide sequences against IMGT/GENE-DB human TR gene sequences. In a later analysis, CDR3 sequences and most-parsimonious VDJ recombination scenarios were assigned using the TCRdist pipeline. A later analysis defined each TCR beta chain by its CDR3 amino acid sequence plus V-gene family, and excluded reads lacking a unique V-gene family. As a way to deal with suspected cross-contamination and a sequencing artifact, a later analysis dropped hundreds of nucleotide sequences that were highly shared and had low generation probability. In a later analysis, a clonal expansion index was calculated for each public chain from normalized within-repertoire ranks of inferred template counts. A later analysis computed generation probabilities with a VDJ recombination model fitted to out-of-frame rearrangements, and checked the results against IGoR. A later analysis scored TCR-TCR, TCR-HLA and TCR-CMV co-occurrence with hypergeometric tests, applying a repertoire-size bias correction to TCR pairs. In a later analysis, false discovery rates were estimated by permuting HLA or CMV assignments 20 times. In a later analysis, co-occurring TCRs were grouped using DBSCAN, and TCRdist sequence similarity was added for clustering within HLA-allele-positive subsets. Repertoires with fewer than 30,000 or more than 120,000 public chains were left out of co-occurrence clustering, as were about 5 repertoires with anomalous nucleotide sharing. The table comes from immuneACCESS by way of TCRdb, which keeps in-frame sequences with V and J called. Part of the clones is missing from these tables; in studies checked, under half for an unresolved V gene and the rest for unknown reasons. V, J and clone size are those of that table, while D and trimming were read from the DNA. The sample table lists approximately 150,000 clones, approximately 80% of them with a count of one. Of the sample, 0.75% to 0.95% is held by the ten largest clones.

This clone occurred a few times. It lacks a known antigen. No much larger clone exists at a distance of one base, and base qualities are not known. V is cut back by 6 bases and J by 6 bases, with 14 bases in the junction unmatched. The CDR3 goes from the cysteine to the phenylalanine over 15 residues. CDR3 DNA only is kept here, 45 bases in frame from base 1. In the germline V gene, CDR1 corresponds to SNHLY and CDR2 to FYNNEI. This TCR was recovered from a woman aged 60-70 years in good health and CMV-seronegative. Recombination linked TRBV2 to TRBJ2-7, and TRBD2 aligns with 7 junction nucleotides. Sequenced input: PBMCs. This receptor has the CDR3 CASSEFAGLTSEQYF. The DNA sequence is TGTGCCAGCAGCGAATTCGCGGGACTAACCAGCGAGCAGTACTTC.